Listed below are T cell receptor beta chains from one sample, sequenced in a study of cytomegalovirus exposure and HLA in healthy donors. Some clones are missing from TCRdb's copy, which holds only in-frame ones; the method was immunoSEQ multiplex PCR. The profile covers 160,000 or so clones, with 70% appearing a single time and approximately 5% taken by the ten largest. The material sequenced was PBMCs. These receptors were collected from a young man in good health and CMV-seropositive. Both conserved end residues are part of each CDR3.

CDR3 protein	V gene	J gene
CASSQLTQGSFIGGYTF	TRBV5-5	TRBJ1-2
CASSRDRGYTGELFF	TRBV2	TRBJ2-2
CAWSKGTSGANEQFF	TRBV30	TRBJ2-1
CASTSGRERDTQYF	TRBV11-3	TRBJ2-3
CASSARTGTNTEAFF	TRBV5-1	TRBJ1-1
CASSLWEGDYGYTF	TRBV11-2	TRBJ1-2
CASSTRETQYF	TRBV25-1	TRBJ2-5
CASRQGNDYGYTF	TRBV28	TRBJ1-2
CASSLNRGGSYTF	TRBV27	TRBJ1-2
CATSSPQGGSPLHF	TRBV15	TRBJ1-6
CASSLAGGSDTQYF	TRBV7-2	TRBJ2-3
CASRAAGEWEKLFF	TRBV6-5	TRBJ1-4
CASRPSGTGELFF	TRBV7-9	TRBJ2-2
CATSRDGRGRANYGYTF	TRBV15	TRBJ1-2
CASSTPFERESPLHF	TRBV28	TRBJ1-6
CASSPLLEREVGELFF	TRBV7-9	TRBJ2-2
CAISGTGDSPLHF	TRBV10-3	TRBJ1-6
CASSLEGQGATDTQYF	TRBV5-1	TRBJ2-3
CASSLVDRDNEQFF	TRBV7-2	TRBJ2-1
CASSETGNYGYTF	TRBV6-1	TRBJ1-2
CASRGQLEAFF	TRBV6-5	TRBJ1-1
CASSLTSGRNYNEQFF	TRBV13	TRBJ2-1
CATSRELNEDTQYF	TRBV15	TRBJ2-3
CASSASNRASGHTDTQYF	TRBV9	TRBJ2-3
CASRGVSGANVLTF	TRBV5-8	TRBJ2-6
CASSLSGGAPDTQYF	TRBV5-1	TRBJ2-3
CASRSTSGGTGELFF	TRBV27	TRBJ2-2
CAIMDRGTEAFF	TRBV10-3	TRBJ1-1
CASSAPGQVKETQYF	TRBV28	TRBJ2-5
CASSRGNIQYF	TRBV27	TRBJ2-4
CASHSTTTGAYNEQFF	TRBV6-6	TRBJ2-1
CASSPRGQGHRTDTQYF	TRBV18	TRBJ2-3
CACSPGGGASYNEQFF	TRBV5-1	TRBJ2-1
CASSEVGTGGRQPQHF	TRBV6-1	TRBJ1-5
CASSQFDRYYGYTF	TRBV16	TRBJ1-2
CASSIDREGGYTF	TRBV6-1	TRBJ1-2
CASSVEPVSRGSNTEAFF	TRBV9	TRBJ1-1
CAWNGRAGNTIYF	TRBV30	TRBJ1-3
CASSLDEGLFDGGYTF	TRBV5-1	TRBJ1-2
CASSVGNSGATDTQYF	TRBV9	TRBJ2-3
CASSRGRKTQYF	TRBV5-8	TRBJ2-5
CASSEHRFSGEGKTQYF	TRBV25-1	TRBJ2-5
CASSPRETQYF	TRBV2	TRBJ2-5
CASSSFTSGYTF	TRBV11-2	TRBJ1-2
CASSFFMQPQHF	TRBV28	TRBJ1-5
CASSWGQGLNYGYTF	TRBV6-5	TRBJ1-2
CASSTGGASGTGELFF	TRBV6-6	TRBJ2-2
CASSLGQGETQYF	TRBV5-1	TRBJ2-5
CASSSYPRGTGTEAFF	TRBV4-1	TRBJ1-1
CASSVGSGEGPNTEAFF	TRBV9	TRBJ1-1
CASRLTGISNQPQHF	TRBV28	TRBJ1-5
CASSGSFGNEQFF	TRBV9	TRBJ2-1
CASSPGGSWETQYF	TRBV6-1	TRBJ2-5